Listed below are T cell receptor beta chains from one sample, sequenced in a study of cytotoxic CD8 clonotypes in ibrutinib-treated CLL. TCRdb's copy holds only in-frame clones and misses some; the assay was immunoSEQ multiplex PCR. The table shows more than 200,000 clones, with 60% to 75% occurring only once. Sequenced material: PBMCs, taken after 24 months of ibrutinib treatment. The receptors stem from a human donor with chronic lymphocytic leukemia. Each CDR3 is given with its conserved first and last residue. A D gene is named only where the DNA matches it firmly. Clone size, where shown, is once, few, many, or a class for clones that have expanded.

>TRBD1|TRBJ2-5|NA|TRBV9
CATNSGQFQETQYF
TGTGCCACTAATTCGGGACAGTTCCAAGAGACCCAGTACTTC
>TRBD1|TRBJ2-3|NA|TRBV28
CASSPPGQGTDTQYF
TGTGCCAGCAGTCCCCCGGGACAGGGCACAGATACGCAGTATTTT
>NA|TRBJ1-5|NA|TRBV28
CASTPPPRYSNQPQHF
TGTGCCAGCACCCCACCCCCTCGGTATAGCAATCAGCCCCAGCATTTT
>NA|TRBJ1-1|NA|TRBV11-2
CASSLPPLKNTEAFF
TGTGCCAGCAGCTTACCACCGCTTAAGAACACTGAAGCTTTCTTT
>NA|TRBJ2-5|few|TRBV28
CASSQTAVQETQYF
TGTGCCAGCAGTCAGACTGCAGTCCAAGAGACCCAGTACTTC
>NA|TRBJ2-7|NA|TRBV7-9
CASSLGRYEQYF
TGTGCCAGCAGCTTAGGAAGATACGAGCAGTACTTC
>NA|TRBJ1-1|NA|TRBV21-1
CASSKGRWRGPTEAFF
TGTGCCAGCAGCAAAGGACGATGGAGGGGGCCCACTGAAGCTTTCTTT
>NA|TRBJ1-1|NA|TRBV29-1
CSATPGGNTEAFF
TGCAGCGCCACCCCGGGTGGGAACACTGAAGCTTTCTTT
>NA|TRBJ1-2|NA|TRBV25-1
CASSEYNWQGPYTF
TGTGCCAGCAGTGAATACAACTGGCAGGGCCCCTACACCTTC
>NA|TRBJ2-3|NA|TRBV5-6
CASSLLAVLLTDTQYF
TGTGCCAGCAGCTTGTTGGCAGTCTTACTCACAGATACGCAGTATTTT
>NA|TRBJ2-5|NA|TRBV9
CASSANQARVAQYF
TGTGCCAGCAGCGCGAACCAAGCGAGGGTGGCCCAGTACTTC
>TRBD1|TRBJ1-5|NA|TRBV28
CASSLSDRGQGQPQHF
TGTGCCAGCAGTTTATCTGACAGGGGGCAAGGTCAGCCCCAGCATTTT
>TRBD2|TRBJ2-1|NA|TRBV5-1
CASSLVSGDYNEQFF
TGCGCCAGCAGCTTGGTTAGCGGGGACTACAATGAGCAGTTCTTC
>TRBD2|TRBJ2-7|NA|TRBV2
CASSELAGGNEQYF
TGTGCCAGCAGTGAGCTAGCGGGAGGGAACGAGCAGTACTTC
>NA|TRBJ2-1|NA|TRBV11-3
CASSLDYKQNEQFF
TGTGCCAGCAGCTTAGATTACAAACAAAATGAGCAGTTCTTC
>NA|TRBJ2-1|few|TRBV7-9
CASSPPHEQFF
TGTGCCAGCAGCCCCCCCCATGAGCAGTTCTTC
>TRBD1|TRBJ2-2|NA|TRBV2
CASRRQGVGGELFF
TGTGCCAGCAGGCGGCAGGGGGTTGGCGGGGAGCTGTTTTTT
>TRBD2|TRBJ2-3|NA|TRBV12-5
CASGEGLAGISDTQYF
TGTGCTAGTGGTGAAGGACTAGCAGGGATTTCGGATACGCAGTATTTT
>TRBD1|TRBJ1-2|NA|TRBV28
CASSLGTGYGYTF
TGTGCCAGCAGTCTCGGGACAGGGTATGGCTACACCTTC
>TRBD1|TRBJ2-7|NA|TRBV29-1
CSAEDRGSYEQYF
TGCAGCGCCGAGGACAGGGGTTCCTACGAGCAGTACTTC
>NA|TRBJ2-5|NA|TRBV28
CAVQKGYMAGEETQYF
TGTGCCGTACAAAAGGGATATATGGCAGGGGAGGAGACCCAGTACTTC
>TRBD2|TRBJ2-5|NA|TRBV19
CASSISPGGPETQYF
TGTGCCAGTAGTATATCCCCGGGAGGGCCGGAGACCCAGTACTTC
>TRBD2|TRBJ2-1|few|TRBV11-2
CASSFSGTRNIHEQFF
TGTGCCAGCAGCTTTTCCGGGACTAGGAATATCCATGAGCAGTTCTTC
>TRBD1|TRBJ1-1|once|TRBV10-3
CAIGSGQSGSEAFF
TGTGCCATCGGCTCGGGACAGTCGGGTTCTGAAGCTTTCTTT
>TRBD1|TRBJ1-4|few|TRBV2
CASSNRDSGSEKLFF
TGTGCCAGCAGCAACCGGGACAGCGGCTCCGAAAAACTGTTTTTT
>NA|TRBJ2-7|NA|TRBV6-1
CASSTGSYEQYF
TGTGCCAGCAGTACTGGGTCCTACGAGCAGTACTTC
>NA|TRBJ2-5|NA|TRBV9
CASSVDSGETQYF
TGTGCCAGCAGCGTAGATAGCGGAGAGACCCAGTACTTC
>NA|TRBJ1-5|NA|TRBV6-5
CASSLSPDGNQPQHF
TGTGCCAGCAGTTTAAGTCCTGATGGCAATCAGCCCCAGCATTTT
>NA|TRBJ1-1|few|TRBV27
CASSLRLGTEAFF
TGTGCCAGCAGTTTGCGGCTGGGAACTGAAGCTTTCTTT
>TRBD2|TRBJ2-7|NA|TRBV4-3
CASSQDFGLAGYEQYF
TGCGCCAGCAGCCAAGATTTCGGACTAGCGGGTTACGAGCAGTACTTC
>NA|TRBJ1-1|NA|TRBV28
CASSLSERMNTEAFF
TGTGCCAGCAGTTTATCGGAACGCATGAACACTGAAGCTTTCTTT
>NA|TRBJ2-7|NA|TRBV28
CASSLTLSYEQYF
TGTGCCAGCAGCCTGACACTTTCCTACGAGCAGTACTTC
>TRBD2|TRBJ2-3|few|TRBV9
CASSASGPSTDTQYF
TGTGCCAGCAGCGCTAGCGGCCCAAGCACAGATACGCAGTATTTT
>NA|TRBJ1-5|once|TRBV28
CASSLTDYNQPQHF
TGTGCCAGCAGCCTCACAGATTACAATCAGCCCCAGCATTTT
>NA|TRBJ2-1|few|TRBV29-1
CSVRSSWTVAYNEQFF
TGCAGCGTCCGCTCGTCGTGGACGGTCGCCTACAATGAGCAGTTCTTC
>TRBD2|TRBJ2-5|NA|TRBV7-3
CASSSGLAEGQETQYF
TGTGCCAGCAGCTCCGGACTAGCGGAGGGGCAAGAGACCCAGTACTTC
>TRBD2|TRBJ2-1|NA|TRBV18
CASSTFTSGTSNEQFF
TGTGCCAGCTCAACATTCACTAGCGGGACCTCCAATGAGCAGTTCTTC
>TRBD2|TRBJ2-2|once|TRBV2
CASSESGRVTGELFF
TGTGCCAGCAGTGAGAGCGGGAGGGTGACCGGGGAGCTGTTTTTT
>TRBD2|TRBJ2-1|NA|TRBV29-1
CSVEGLAGNEQFF
TGCAGCGTTGAAGGACTAGCGGGCAATGAGCAGTTCTTC
>NA|TRBJ1-5|NA|TRBV28
CATRDTINQPQHF
TGTGCCACTCGGGACACAATAAATCAGCCCCAGCATTTT
>NA|TRBJ1-4|few|TRBV18
CASSPKSEKLFF
TGTGCCAGCTCACCAAAAAGTGAAAAACTGTTTTTT
>NA|TRBJ1-5|few|TRBV6-1
CASSTTGVERPQHF
TGTGCCAGCAGTACCACAGGCGTAGAGCGGCCCCAGCATTTT
>NA|TRBJ1-5|NA|TRBV6-6
CASSYPLTGMDQPQHF
TGTGCCAGCAGTTACCCCCTTACAGGGATGGATCAGCCCCAGCATTTT
>NA|TRBJ1-2|NA|TRBV5-1
CASSSGSSFNYGYTF
TGCGCCAGCAGCTCAGGGTCTTCGTTTAACTATGGCTACACCTTC
>NA|TRBJ1-4|NA|TRBV30
CAWTLTGNTNEKLFF
TGTGCCTGGACCCTTACAGGGAACACTAATGAAAAACTGTTTTTT
>NA|TRBJ2-2|NA|TRBV7-2
CASRPQGGTNTGELFF
TGTGCCAGCAGACCTCAAGGCGGAACGAACACCGGGGAGCTGTTTTTT
>NA|TRBJ1-3|NA|TRBV9
CASSDSGNTIYF
TGTGCCAGCAGCGACTCTGGAAACACCATATATTTT
>NA|TRBJ2-7|NA|TRBV9
CASSGSGGYLYEQYF
TGTGCCAGCAGCGGATCCGGGGGCTACCTATACGAGCAGTACTTC
>NA|TRBJ2-2|NA|TRBV29-1
CSVEGSNTGELFF
TGCAGCGTTGAGGGGTCGAACACCGGGGAGCTGTTTTTT